The 27 T cell receptor beta chains reported below all come from one sample, sequenced in a study of T cell repertoires in cytomegalovirus infection. TCRdb re-called the reads through MiXCR, storing one row per CDR3 protein. The sample holds more than 400,000 distinct CDR3 sequences, around a quarter seen once. The specimen was PBMCs. These receptors were collected from a human donor in good health (CMV status not recorded). Some clones in this sample may be carry-over from other donors' samples.

Regarding this clonotype: This CDR3 is missing its conserved last phenylalanine or tryptophan, likely due to a read error. The chain couples TRBV7-2 to TRBJ2-7, with TRBD1 as a possible D gene (5 bases). V lost 3 bases, J lost 0 bases, and 9 bases lay in between. Per germline, CDR1 SGHTA and CDR2 FQGNSA. The CDR3 extends over 14 amino acids. CDR3 in DNA: TGTGCCAGCAGCTTTAGGACAAGCTCCTACGAGCAGTACTAC. It encodes CASSFRTSSYEQYY.

This rearrangement joins TRBV11-2 to TRBJ2-7, with 8 bases that match TRBD2. This CDR3 has 15 residues. The ends lost 8 bases at V and 5 bases at J; junction bases unmatched: 14. CDR1 and CDR2 (germline): SGHAT, FQNNGV. The CDR3 here is CASSRGAGGLDEQYV. In DNA, the CDR3 is TGTGCCAGCTCGAGGGGGGCGGGAGGCCTAGACGAGCAGTACGTC.

This chain joins TRBV10-1 and TRBJ1-4; D remains unclear. Trimming removed 0 bases from V and 11 bases from J, with 13 bases in between. In germline, CDR1 is WNHNN, CDR2 SYGVQD (reference sequence). The CDR3 spans 14 residues. DNA for the CDR3: TGCGCCAGCAGTGAGTCCCAAGGTTACGGTAAACTGTTTTTT. As protein: CASSESQGYGKLFF.

The chain recombines TRBV7-2 with TRBJ2-1; D ambiguous. CDR3 length: 13 residues. Trimming stripped 3 bases from V and 10 bases from J, with 13 bases between. The germline V gene encodes CDR1 SGHTA and CDR2 FQGNSA. CDR3 in DNA: TGTGCCAGCAGCTTCCGGGCCGAAGGGGAGCAGTTCTTC. Residues: CASSFRAEGEQFF. Full variable domain (outside the CDR3, taken from reference TRBV7-2 and TRBJ2-1): GAGVSQSPSNKVTEKGKDVELRCDPISGHTALYWYRQSLGQGLEFLIYFQGNSAPDKSGLPSDRFSAERTGGSVSTLTIQRTQQEDSAVYLCASSFRAEGEQFFGPGTRLTVL.

This chain connects TRBV6-2 or TRBV6-3 to TRBJ2-1; tentatively, D is TRBD1 (6 bases). The CDR3 contains 11 residues. The germline gives CDR1 MNHEY, CDR2 SVGEGT. Trimming shortened V by 7 bases and J by 10 bases, and 11 bases separated the two germline ends. The CDR3 sequence is CASTQGREQFF. Written as DNA, the CDR3 is TGTGCCAGCACCCAGGGGCGAGAGCAGTTCTTC.

The rearrangement links TRBV12-3 or TRBV12-4 to TRBJ1-5; D gene uncertain. Trimming stripped 3 bases from V and 5 bases from J, with 8 bases between. The CDR3 covers 13 residues. CDR3 in DNA: TGTGCCAGCAGTTTCTCCACCGATCAGCCCCAGCATTTT. Its translation: CASSFSTDQPQHF.

This clonotype was picked up a small number of times. This chain joins TRBV12-3 or TRBV12-4 and TRBJ2-7; D gene ambiguous. Between the trimmed V and J ends, which lost 6 bases and 5 bases, there was a span of 17 bases. This CDR3 contains 14 residues. CDR3 amino acids: CASSPGRPSDEQYF. The CDR3 region has the DNA TGTGCCAGCAGCCCCGGACGCCCGTCCGACGAGCAGTACTTC.

This chain joins TRBV20-1 and TRBJ2-7; 12 bases map to TRBD1. Germline V gene lookup returns CDR1 DFQATT and CDR2 SNEGSKA (reference sequence). With V trimmed by 8 bases and J by 2 bases, 10 bases remained unmatched. The CDR3 covers 15 residues. The CDR3: CSTPEGQGAPYEQYF. The CDR3 coding sequence is TGCAGTACGCCAGAGGGACAGGGGGCCCCCTACGAGCAGTACTTC.

This clonotype was picked up many times. The rearrangement links TRBV7-2 to TRBJ2-7; a possible D gene is TRBD2 (6 bases). The ends were cut back, 0 bases at V and 4 bases at J, with 7 bases in the middle. The CDR3 is made up of 13 amino acids. CDR1 and CDR2 (germline): SGHTA, FQGNSA. The CDR3, as DNA: TGTGCCAGCAGCTTAGCCGCGGGGTACGAGCAGTACGTC. Translation gives CASSLAAGYEQYV.

This chain uses TRBV5-3 with TRBJ1-4; D might be TRBD1 (5 bases). TRBV5-3 is recorded as an ORF, its role being uncertain. Trimming pared 8 bases from V and 4 bases from J, leaving 15 bases between. The CDR3 has 14 amino acids. Here the CDR3 reads CASSQGGNNEKLFF. The CDR3 DNA follows: TGTGCCAGCAGCCAGGGAGGAAATAATGAAAAACTGTTTTTT.

In its sample, this clonotype was seen many times. V and J are TRBV11-2 and TRBJ1-3, with 8 nucleotides matching TRBD1. The trim removed 5 bases at V and 5 bases at J, leaving 8 bases unmatched. Germline loops: CDR1 SGHAT, CDR2 FQNNGV. The CDR3 has 15 residues. The CDR3, as DNA: TGTGCCAGCAGCCTCCGGACAGGGATGAGAAACACCATATATTTT. This sequence encodes CASSLRTGMRNTIYF. Full variable domain (rest looked up from reference TRBV11-2 and TRBJ1-3): EAGVAQSPRYKIIEKRQSVAFWCNPISGHATLYWYQQILGQGPKLLIQFQNNGVVDDSQLPKDRFSAERLKGVDSTLKIQPAKLEDSAVYLCASSLRTGMRNTIYFGEGSWLTVV.

This clonotype was counted ten times or more. The chain is built from TRBV6-1 and TRBJ2-3; 10 bases agree with TRBD1. Trimming removed 8 bases from V and 4 bases from J; junction bases left unmatched: 6. The CDR3 contains 14 residues. Germline values: CDR1 MNHNS, CDR2 SASEGT. The CDR3: CASLGQGVPDTQYF. Here the CDR3 DNA reads TGTGCCAGCCTAGGACAGGGGGTTCCAGATACGCAGTATTTT.

This clonotype appeared a few times. V usage is TRBV19 and J usage is TRBJ1-1; D unresolved. The CDR3 is 15 amino acids. Germline CDR1 is LNHDA and CDR2 is SQIVND (reference sequence). The V and J ends lost 2 bases and 2 bases respectively, with 12 bases between them. CDR3 in amino acids: CASSILGRRNTEAFF. The CDR3 nucleotides read TGTGCCAGTAGTATATTGGGCAGGAGAAACACTGAAGCTTTCTTT.

The chain uses TRBV19 and TRBJ2-1, with TRBD2 identical over 8 bases. The germline V gene encodes CDR1 LNHDA and CDR2 SQIVND (reference sequence). The V and J ends lost 3 bases and 9 bases, in that order; junction bases with no gene match: 10. The CDR3 runs 15 residues. The CDR3 coding sequence is TGTGCCAGTAGTATCGAGGGGCGGGGGGCGGGTGAGCAGTTCTTC. It codes for CASSIEGRGAGEQFF.

This clonotype was seen many times. The V call is TRBV7-3, the J call TRBJ1-1; TRBD1 agrees at 7 bases. The V gene's germline CDR1 is SGHTA and CDR2 FQGTGA. V shed 2 bases, J shed 6 bases, and the junction held 6 bases outside the gene matches. The CDR3 runs 14 residues. For the CDR3, the DNA is TGTGCCAGCAGCTTAGGACAGGCATACCCTGAAGCTTTCTTT. Protein: CASSLGQAYPEAFF.

This clonotype was observed a few times. V is TRBV5-1 and J is TRBJ1-2; a possible D gene is TRBD1 (5 bases). Germline V CDR1 and CDR2: SGHRS, YFSETQ. The V gene lost 2 bases and the J gene lost 0 bases, with 8 bases spanning the gap. This CDR3 has 14 amino acids. The CDR3 here is CASSFQGANYGYTF. DNA for the CDR3: TGCGCCAGCAGCTTCCAGGGTGCTAACTATGGCTACACCTTC. Drawing the rest from reference TRBV5-1 and TRBJ1-2, the complete variable domain is KAGVTQTPRYLIKTRGQQVTLSCSPISGHRSVSWYQQTPGQGLQFLFEYFSETQRNKGNFPGRFSGRQFSNSRSEMNVSTLELGDSALYLCASSFQGANYGYTFGSGTRLTVV.

This sequence joins TRBV10-2 and TRBJ2-5; TRBD2 matches 7 bases. J lost 5 bases, V lost 4 bases, and 10 bases had no gene match. The CDR3 runs to 15 residues. CDR1 is WSHSY, CDR2 SAAADI, per germline. The CDR3 loop is CASSAGTTYGETQYF. As DNA, the CDR3 is TGCGCCAGCAGTGCCGGGACTACCTACGGGGAGACCCAGTACTTC.

This clonotype was found a few times. This chain joins TRBV7-8 and TRBJ2-7; 12 bases are shared with TRBD2. Germline V gene sequence: CDR1 SGHVS, CDR2 FQNEAQ. The V and J ends lost 0 bases and 5 bases, in that order; junction bases with no gene match: 8. CDR3 length: 17 residues. The CDR3 is CASSLAASGRARNEQYV. Here the CDR3 DNA reads TGTGCCAGCAGCTTAGCCGCTAGCGGGAGGGCCAGGAACGAGCAGTACGTC.

In this sample, this clonotype turned up a few times. The gene calls are TRBV11-2 and TRBJ2-4; TRBD1 aligns across 7 bases. Germline CDR1 SGHAT, CDR2 FQNNGV. The CDR3 length is 14 residues. The V gene end was trimmed by 5 bases and the J gene end by 7 bases; junction bases not matched to a gene: 8. The DNA for the CDR3 is TGTGCCAGCAGCCTCAGACAGGGTTGGAACATTCAGTACTTC. It codes for CASSLRQGWNIQYF.

This clonotype was counted only a few times. V and J are TRBV11-2 and TRBJ2-3; tentatively, D is TRBD1 or TRBD2 (5 bases each). This CDR3 region has 15 residues. Germline-derived CDR1 and CDR2 are SGHAT and FQNNGV. V was clipped by 4 bases and J by 0 bases, with 11 bases between them. CDR3 sequence reads: CASSWVRGSTDTQYF. The CDR3, as DNA: TGTGCCAGCAGCTGGGTGAGGGGAAGCACAGATACGCAGTATTTT.

Concerning this clonotype: The missing conserved phenylalanine or tryptophan at the end of this CDR3 makes a read error likely. J is TRBJ2-7 and V is TRBV6-2 or TRBV6-3, with D uncertain. Germline-derived CDR1 and CDR2 are MNHEY and SVGEGT. The CDR3 runs 12 residues. V lost 2 bases and J lost 2, with 4 bases in between. CDR3 nucleotides: TGTGCCAGCAGTTACCCAACCTACGAGCAGTACTAC. Translating it yields CASSYPTYEQYY.

This clonotype was recorded a few times. The chain couples TRBV6-2 or TRBV6-3 to TRBJ2-7, with TRBD2 matching over 9 bases. The ends lost 5 bases at V and 7 bases at J; junction bases unmatched: 12. The germline V gene has CDR1 MNHEY and CDR2 SVGEGT. This CDR3 has 15 residues. CDR3 sequence: CASSRGTSLLIEQYV. The CDR3 DNA follows: TGTGCCAGCAGTCGGGGGACTAGCCTTCTAATAGAGCAGTACGTC.

At least ten counts were recorded for this clonotype. This chain connects TRBV6-5 to TRBJ2-6; 7 bases line up with TRBD1. CDR3 length equals 16 residues. V was clipped by 6 bases and J by 1 base; unmatched bases: 6. Per germline, CDR1 MNHEY and CDR2 SVGAGI. CDR3 sequence: CASRRSTGSGANVLTF. The DNA of the CDR3 is TGTGCCAGCAGGAGATCGACAGGGTCTGGGGCCAACGTCCTGACTTTC.

CDR3 nucleotides: TGCAGCACGGGAGGGAGGGGCAATCAGCCCCAGCATTTT. Translated: CSTGGRGNQPQHF. The chain has TRBV20-1 and TRBJ1-5; D call uncertain. The CDR3 runs 13 residues. The germline V gene encodes CDR1 DFQATT and CDR2 SNEGSKA (reference sequence).

This clonotype came up many times. The genes are TRBV7-2 and TRBJ1-1; maybe TRBD1 (6 bases). CDR1 and CDR2 (germline): SGHTA, FQGNSA. This CDR3 region has 17 residues. V lost 5 bases, J lost 1 base, and 20 bases lay in between. The CDR3 spells CASSLTPRRGANTEAFF. CDR3 coding DNA: TGTGCCAGCAGCCTAACCCCCCGGCGGGGGGCGAACACTGAAGCTTTCTTT.

This clonotype was seen only a few times. This chain links TRBV19 with TRBJ1-5; 9 positions match TRBD1. This CDR3 contains 14 residues. Trimming removed 4 bases from V and 5 bases from J; junction bases left unmatched: 3. The germline V gene encodes CDR1 LNHDA and CDR2 SQIVND (reference sequence). DNA of the CDR3: TGTGCCAGTAGTACACAGGGGGCATATCAGCCCCAGCATTTT. Its translation: CASSTQGAYQPQHF.

The V call is TRBV11-2, the J call TRBJ1-1; 9 positions match TRBD1. The germline CDR1 and CDR2 sequences are SGHAT and FQNNGV. The trim removed 5 bases at V and 5 bases at J, leaving 9 bases unmatched. The CDR3 contains 15 residues. The CDR3 DNA reads TGTGCCAGCAGCGGGACAGGGCTGCTTTTGACTGAAGCTTTCTTT. Residues: CASSGTGLLLTEAFF.